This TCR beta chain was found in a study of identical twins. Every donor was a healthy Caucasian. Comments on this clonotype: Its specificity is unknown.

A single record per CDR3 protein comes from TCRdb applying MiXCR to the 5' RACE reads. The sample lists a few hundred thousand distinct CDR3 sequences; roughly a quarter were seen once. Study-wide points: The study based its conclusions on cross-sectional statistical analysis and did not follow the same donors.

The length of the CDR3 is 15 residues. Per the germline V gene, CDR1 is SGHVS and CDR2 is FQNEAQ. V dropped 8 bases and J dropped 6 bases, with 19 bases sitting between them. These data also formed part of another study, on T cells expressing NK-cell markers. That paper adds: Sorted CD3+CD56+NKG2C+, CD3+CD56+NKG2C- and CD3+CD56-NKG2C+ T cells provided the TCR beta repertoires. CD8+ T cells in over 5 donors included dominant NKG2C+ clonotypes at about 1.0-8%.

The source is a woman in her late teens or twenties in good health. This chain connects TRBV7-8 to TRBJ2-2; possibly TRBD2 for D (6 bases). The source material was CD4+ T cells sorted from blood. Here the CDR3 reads CASLAVRGSAGELFF. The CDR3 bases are TGTGCCAGCCTCGCGGTTCGGGGGTCTGCCGGGGAGCTGTTTTTT.